One sample yielded the 22 T cell receptor beta chains listed below, sequenced in a study of blood T cell repertoires in COVID-19. Produced via immunoSEQ multiplex PCR; TCRdb's table is partial and in-frame only. The sample consists of 450,000 to 500,000 clones, about 85% of them appearing once. Sequenced: PBMCs or T cells enriched from blood (not recorded which). The receptors here all came from a woman aged 18-29 years who had recovered from COVID-19.

The gene calls are TRBV6-1 and TRBJ1-4; TRBD1 matches 7 bases. Trimming removed 3 bases from V and 5 bases from J; junction bases left unmatched: 6. The CDR3 consists of 15 residues. Germline CDR1 is MNHNS and CDR2 is SASEGT. The CDR3 DNA reads as TGTGCCAGCAGTGATTGGGACAGCTACAATGAAAAACTGTTTTTT. Protein sequence: CASSDWDSYNEKLFF.

About this clone: Other DNA sequences within the sample encode an identical CDR3. The CDR3 is CASSLDRGNSPLHF. In nucleotides, the CDR3 is TGCGCCAGCAGCTTGGACAGGGGGAATTCACCCCTCCACTTT. The chain employs TRBV5-1 and TRBJ1-6; TRBD1 aligns across 8 bases. Germline CDR1 reads SGHRS; CDR2 reads YFSETQ. CDR3 length: 14 residues. J lost 7 bases, V lost 0 bases, and 0 bases had no gene match. The full variable domain, with the rest looked up from reference TRBV5-1 and TRBJ1-6, is KAGVTQTPRYLIKTRGQQVTLSCSPISGHRSVSWYQQTPGQGLQFLFEYFSETQRNKGNFPGRFSGRQFSNSRSEMNVSTLELGDSALYLCASSLDRGNSPLHFGNGTRLTVT.

The rearrangement links TRBV10-3 to TRBJ1-2; 10 bases fit TRBD1. This CDR3 comprises 14 residues. CDR1 ENHRY and CDR2 SYGVKD come from the germline V gene. The ends lost 7 bases at V and 3 bases at J; junction bases unmatched: 5. The CDR3 protein is CAINDRGQYYGYTF. CDR3 sequence (DNA): TGTGCCATCAACGACAGGGGGCAGTACTATGGCTACACCTTC.

This chain joins TRBV30 and TRBJ1-1; tentatively, D is TRBD1 (6 bases). The CDR3 is made up of 16 amino acids. Per the germline V gene, CDR1 is GTSNPN and CDR2 is SVGIG (reference sequence). The ends were cut back, 0 bases at V and 1 base at J, with 15 bases in the middle. This CDR3 is CAWSVGEIGGNTEAFF. For the CDR3, the DNA is TGTGCCTGGAGTGTTGGGGAAATAGGGGGGAACACTGAAGCTTTCTTT.

This clone was detected only a few times. The chain is built from TRBV5-1 and TRBJ2-2; D uncertain. Trimming cost V 0 bases and J 4 bases, with 10 bases left between them. The CDR3 runs 15 residues. Germline lookup yields CDR1 SGHRS and CDR2 YFSETQ. In DNA, the CDR3 is TGCGCCAGCAGCTTGGACAGCTATTCCACCGGGGAGCTGTTTTTT. It encodes CASSLDSYSTGELFF.

The rearrangement uses TRBV13 and TRBJ1-1; 8 positions match TRBD1. This CDR3 spans 15 amino acids. V shed 1 base and J 4 bases; nucleotides not matched to a gene: 5. Per germline, CDR1 PRHDT and CDR2 FYEKMQ (reference sequence). The CDR3 is CASSLAGGGGTEAFF. Here the CDR3 DNA reads TGTGCCAGCAGCTTAGCAGGGGGCGGAGGCACTGAAGCTTTCTTT.

The chain combines TRBV20-1 with TRBJ2-1; D gene ambiguous. V lost 3 bases and J 10 bases, leaving 10 bases between the germline ends. This CDR3 has 11 residues. Looked up from germline, CDR1 is DFQATT and CDR2 is SNEGSKA (reference sequence). The chain's CDR3 is CSASPGGEQFF. In nucleotides, the CDR3 is TGCAGTGCTAGTCCGGGTGGGGAGCAGTTCTTC.

The rearrangement joins TRBV11-2 to TRBJ2-1; 10 bases fit TRBD2. CDR3 length equals 16 residues. Germline assignment: CDR1 SGHAT and CDR2 FQNNGV. The V gene end was trimmed by 2 bases and the J gene end by 6 bases; junction bases not matched to a gene: 7. CDR3 in amino acids: CASSLWERGGRNEQFF. The CDR3, as DNA: TGTGCCAGCAGCTTATGGGAGCGGGGGGGCCGCAATGAGCAGTTCTTC.

This sequence joins TRBV6-5 and TRBJ1-4, with 9 bases fitting TRBD1. This CDR3 region has 15 residues. Looked up from germline, CDR1 is MNHEY and CDR2 is SVGAGI. V gave up 2 bases and J gave up 7 bases; unmatched junction bases: 5. The CDR3 loop reads CASSYGTGLGEKLFF. CDR3 DNA sequence: TGTGCCAGCAGTTACGGGACAGGGTTGGGTGAAAAACTGTTTTTT.

The chain recombines TRBV29-1 with TRBJ2-4, with D perhaps TRBD1 (6 bases). The CDR3 covers 13 residues. The V gene lost 4 bases and the J gene lost 6 bases, with 13 bases spanning the gap. The V gene's germline CDR1 is SQVTM and CDR2 ANQGSEA. The CDR3 here is CSVGGQGLNIQYF. Here the CDR3 DNA reads TGCAGCGTTGGGGGTCAGGGGCTAAACATTCAGTACTTC.

V is TRBV6-6 and J is TRBJ1-2; D possibly corresponds to TRBD1 (5 bases). V gave up 4 bases and J gave up 2 bases, with 14 bases separating them. This CDR3 has 15 amino acids. CDR1 is MNHNY and CDR2 is SVGAGI in the germline V gene (reference sequence). DNA of the CDR3: TGTGCCAGCAGTTCCCCCGGGGGGTGGAACTATGGCTACACCTTC. Its translation: CASSSPGGWNYGYTF.

The chain is built from TRBV27 and TRBJ2-7; D gene ambiguous. This CDR3 is 14 amino acids long. V lost 5 bases to trimming and J lost 0 bases, with 11 bases between them. Germline-derived CDR1 and CDR2 are MNHEY and SMNVEV (reference sequence). CDR3 nucleotide sequence: TGTGCCAGCAGTCCCTCCGGCGGCTCCTACGAGCAGTACTTC. Its protein is CASSPSGGSYEQYF.

In the case of this clone: One end of the junction is discordant with germline, which a read error may explain. The V call is TRBV9, the J call TRBJ1-2; D is undetermined. Germline CDR1 and CDR2: SGDLS and YYNGEE. The CDR3 extends over 8 amino acids. The CDR3 sequence is CASSPRPF. As DNA, the CDR3 is TGTGCCAGCAGCCCCCGTCCCTTC.

The rearrangement joins TRBV18 to TRBJ2-3, with D possibly matching TRBD2 (6 bases). The CDR3 covers 13 residues. The V gene lost 3 bases and the J gene lost 13 bases, with 17 bases spanning the gap. Germline V gene lookup returns CDR1 KGHSH and CDR2 LQKENI. The CDR3 sequence: CASSPNQEGRKYF. The CDR3 DNA reads TGTGCCAGCTCACCGAATCAAGAGGGGAGGAAGTATTTT.

The chain carries TRBV5-1 and TRBJ1-1; the D gene is possibly TRBD1 (5 bases). Trimming took off 0 bases at V and 7 bases at J, with 16 bases between the two ends. Germline values: CDR1 SGHRS, CDR2 YFSETQ. CDR3 length equals 15 residues. Here the CDR3 reads CASSLAGGSVLEAFF. The DNA for the CDR3 is TGCGCCAGCAGCTTGGCGGGGGGTTCAGTACTTGAAGCTTTCTTT.

V is TRBV7-2 and J is TRBJ1-5, with unresolved D. Germline V gene sequence: CDR1 SGHTA, CDR2 FQGNSA. V lost 3 bases and J lost 7, with 13 bases in between. This CDR3 spans 14 amino acids. The CDR3 spells CASSLGGSWQPQHF. CDR3 DNA: TGTGCCAGCAGCTTGGGCGGGTCCTGGCAGCCCCAGCATTTT. Full variable domain (missing parts from reference TRBV7-2 and TRBJ1-5): GAGVSQSPSNKVTEKGKDVELRCDPISGHTALYWYRQSLGQGLEFLIYFQGNSAPDKSGLPSDRFSAERTGGSVSTLTIQRTQQEDSAVYLCASSLGGSWQPQHFGDGTRLSIL.

This clone was observed a handful of times. The J gene is TRBJ1-1, the V gene TRBV12-3 or TRBV12-4; a weak D match, TRBD1 (5 bases). Between the trimmed V and J ends, which lost 6 bases and 6 bases, there was a span of 11 bases. There are 12 residues in the CDR3. The CDR3 DNA follows: TGTGCCAGCAGCCTGGGGGGTTCTGAAGCTTTCTTT. The encoded protein is CASSLGGSEAFF.

This chain links TRBV7-8 with TRBJ1-2, with 8 bases identical to TRBD1. This CDR3 spans 13 amino acids. CDR1 is SGHVS, CDR2 FQNEAQ, per germline. The J segment lost 7 bases and the V segment lost 5 bases, leaving 6 bases of the junction unmatched. CDR3: CASSPRTGFGYTF. As DNA, the CDR3 is TGTGCCAGCAGCCCCAGGACAGGGTTTGGCTACACCTTC.

The V call is TRBV25-1, the J call TRBJ2-7, with D unclear. This CDR3 has 12 residues. V lost 6 bases and J lost 4, with 10 bases in between. Germline loops: CDR1 MGHDK, CDR2 SYGVNS. The CDR3 spells CASRGEGYEQYF. CDR3 sequence (DNA): TGTGCCAGCAGGGGCGAAGGTTACGAGCAGTACTTC.

The genes are TRBV19 and TRBJ2-1; tentatively, D is TRBD1 (6 bases). The germline V gene encodes CDR1 LNHDA and CDR2 SQIVND (reference sequence). The V end was cut by 6 bases, the J end by 6 bases, with 18 bases between. This CDR3 is 15 amino acids long. The CDR3 DNA reads TGTGCCAGTAGCACCCGCAGTGGACAGCCCAATGAGCAGTTCTTC. This encodes CASSTRSGQPNEQFF.

The V call is TRBV2, the J call TRBJ1-3; a weak D match, TRBD1 (5 bases). CDR1 SNHLY and CDR2 FYNNEI come from the germline V gene. This CDR3 has 14 residues. Trimming shortened V by 3 bases and J by 1 base, and 7 bases separated the two germline ends. The DNA of the CDR3 is TGTGCCAGCAGTGATCAGGGATCTGGAAACACCATATATTTT. Protein: CASSDQGSGNTIYF.

This clone was seen a few times. This chain joins TRBV7-2 and TRBJ2-5; 9 positions match TRBD2. J gave up 4 bases and V 4 bases, and 4 bases lay outside the gene matches. Per germline, CDR1 SGHTA and CDR2 FQGNSA. CDR3 size: 14 residues. CDR3: CASSSATSGETQYF. In DNA form, the CDR3 reads TGTGCCAGCAGCTCGGCGACTAGCGGAGAGACCCAGTACTTC. Supplemented by reference TRBV7-2 and TRBJ2-5, the full variable domain reads GAGVSQSPSNKVTEKGKDVELRCDPISGHTALYWYRQSLGQGLEFLIYFQGNSAPDKSGLPSDRFSAERTGGSVSTLTIQRTQQEDSAVYLCASSSATSGETQYFGPGTRLLVL.